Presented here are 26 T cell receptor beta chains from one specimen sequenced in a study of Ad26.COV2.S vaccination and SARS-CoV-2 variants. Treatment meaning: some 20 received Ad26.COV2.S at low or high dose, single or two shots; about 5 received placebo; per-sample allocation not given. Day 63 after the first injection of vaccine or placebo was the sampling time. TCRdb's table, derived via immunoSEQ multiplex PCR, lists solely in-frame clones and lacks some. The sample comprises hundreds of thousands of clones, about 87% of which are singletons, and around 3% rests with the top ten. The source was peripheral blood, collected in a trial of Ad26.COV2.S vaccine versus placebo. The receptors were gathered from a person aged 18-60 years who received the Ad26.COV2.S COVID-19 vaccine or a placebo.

The DNA for the CDR3 is TGTGCCAGCAGCTTAGTCGGAGGGGCAGATACGCAGTATTTT. Encoded protein: CASSLVGGADTQYF. The rearrangement uses TRBV7-2 and TRBJ2-3, with D tentatively TRBD2 (6 bases). The CDR3 spans 14 residues. The germline gives CDR1 SGHTA, CDR2 FQGNSA. V was cut by 1 base and J by 4 bases, with 9 bases left in between.

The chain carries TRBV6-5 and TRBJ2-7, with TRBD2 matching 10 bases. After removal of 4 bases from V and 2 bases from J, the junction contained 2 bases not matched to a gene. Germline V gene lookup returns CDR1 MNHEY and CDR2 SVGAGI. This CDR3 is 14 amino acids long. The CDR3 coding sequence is TGTGCCAGCAGTTCCGGGACTAGCGCCTACGAGCAGTACTTC. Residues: CASSSGTSAYEQYF.

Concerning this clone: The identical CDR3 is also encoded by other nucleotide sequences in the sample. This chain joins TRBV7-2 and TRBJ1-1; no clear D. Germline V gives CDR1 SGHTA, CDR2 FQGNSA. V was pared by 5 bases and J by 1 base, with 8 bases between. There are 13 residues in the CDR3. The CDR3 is CASSPQGNTEAFF. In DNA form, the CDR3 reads TGTGCCAGCAGCCCGCAAGGGAACACTGAAGCTTTCTTT.

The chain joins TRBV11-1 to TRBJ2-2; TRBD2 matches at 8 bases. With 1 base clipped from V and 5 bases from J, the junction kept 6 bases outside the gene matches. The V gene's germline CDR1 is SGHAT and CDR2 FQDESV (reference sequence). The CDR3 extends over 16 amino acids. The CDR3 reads CASSLELAVRTGELFF. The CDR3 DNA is TGTGCCAGCAGCTTAGAACTAGCGGTCCGGACCGGGGAGCTGTTTTTT.

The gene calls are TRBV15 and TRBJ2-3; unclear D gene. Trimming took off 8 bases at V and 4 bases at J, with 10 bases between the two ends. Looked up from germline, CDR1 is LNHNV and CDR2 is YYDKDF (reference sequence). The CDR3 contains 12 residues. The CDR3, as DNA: TGTGCCACCCGCGGAACGGCAGATACGCAGTATTTT. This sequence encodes CATRGTADTQYF. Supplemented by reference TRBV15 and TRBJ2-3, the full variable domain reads DAMVIQNPRYQVTQFGKPVTLSCSQTLNHNVMYWYQQKSSQAPKLLFHYYDKDFNNEADTPDNFQSRRPNTSFCFLDIRSPGLGDTAMYLCATRGTADTQYFGPGTRLTVL.

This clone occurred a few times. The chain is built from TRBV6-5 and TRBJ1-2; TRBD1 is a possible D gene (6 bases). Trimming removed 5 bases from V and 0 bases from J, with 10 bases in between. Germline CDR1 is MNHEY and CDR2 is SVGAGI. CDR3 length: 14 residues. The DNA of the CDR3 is TGTGCCAGCAGTCCTGAGGGGGCTAACTATGGCTACACCTTC. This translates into CASSPEGANYGYTF.

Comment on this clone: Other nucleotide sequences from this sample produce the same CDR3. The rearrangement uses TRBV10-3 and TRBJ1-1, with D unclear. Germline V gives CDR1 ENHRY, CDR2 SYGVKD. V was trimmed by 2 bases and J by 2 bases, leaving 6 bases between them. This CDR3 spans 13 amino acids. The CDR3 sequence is CAISEGTNTEAFF. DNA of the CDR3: TGTGCCATCAGTGAGGGAACCAACACTGAAGCTTTCTTT.

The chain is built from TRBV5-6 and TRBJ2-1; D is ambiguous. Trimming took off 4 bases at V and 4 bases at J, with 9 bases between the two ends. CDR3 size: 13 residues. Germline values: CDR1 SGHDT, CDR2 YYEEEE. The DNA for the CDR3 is TGTGCCAGCAGCCCGCAGGCTTACAATGAGCAGTTCTTC. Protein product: CASSPQAYNEQFF.

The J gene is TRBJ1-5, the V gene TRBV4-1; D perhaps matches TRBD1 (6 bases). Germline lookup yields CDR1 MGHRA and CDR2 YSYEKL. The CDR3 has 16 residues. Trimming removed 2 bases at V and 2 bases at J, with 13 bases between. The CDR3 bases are TGCGCCAGCAGCCAATCAGGAGGGGGACGCAATCAGCCCCAGCATTTT. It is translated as CASSQSGGGRNQPQHF.

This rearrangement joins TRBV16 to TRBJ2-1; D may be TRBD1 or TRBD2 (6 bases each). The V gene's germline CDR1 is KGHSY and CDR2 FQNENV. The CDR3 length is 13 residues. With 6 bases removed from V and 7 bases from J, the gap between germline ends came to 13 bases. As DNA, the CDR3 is TGTGCCAGCAGTCTACTAGGGGGGAATGAGCAGTTCTTC. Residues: CASSLLGGNEQFF.

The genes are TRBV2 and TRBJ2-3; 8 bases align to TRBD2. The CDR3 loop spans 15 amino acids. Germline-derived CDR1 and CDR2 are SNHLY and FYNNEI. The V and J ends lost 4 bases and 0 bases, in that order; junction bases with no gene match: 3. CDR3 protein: CASSGRGESTDTQYF. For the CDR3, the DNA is TGTGCCAGCAGTGGGCGGGGGGAGAGCACAGATACGCAGTATTTT.

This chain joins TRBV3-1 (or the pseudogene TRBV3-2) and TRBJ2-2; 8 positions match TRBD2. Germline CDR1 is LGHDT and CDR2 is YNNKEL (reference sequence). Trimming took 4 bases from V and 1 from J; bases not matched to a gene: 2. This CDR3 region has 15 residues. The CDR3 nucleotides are TGTGCCAGCAGCCTTAGCGGGGTGAACACCGGGGAGCTGTTTTTT. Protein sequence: CASSLSGVNTGELFF.

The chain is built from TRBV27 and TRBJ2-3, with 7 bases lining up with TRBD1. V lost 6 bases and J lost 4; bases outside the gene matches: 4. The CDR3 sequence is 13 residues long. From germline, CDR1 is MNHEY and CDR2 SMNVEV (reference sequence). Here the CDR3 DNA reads TGTGCCAGCAGGCGACAGGGCTCAGATACGCAGTATTTT. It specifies CASRRQGSDTQYF.

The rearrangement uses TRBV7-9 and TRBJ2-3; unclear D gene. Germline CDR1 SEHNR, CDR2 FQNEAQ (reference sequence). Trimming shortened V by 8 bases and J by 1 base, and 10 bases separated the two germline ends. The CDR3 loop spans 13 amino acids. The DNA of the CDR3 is TGTGCCAGCGTCCCGCAGGGCACAGATACGCAGTATTTT. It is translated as CASVPQGTDTQYF.

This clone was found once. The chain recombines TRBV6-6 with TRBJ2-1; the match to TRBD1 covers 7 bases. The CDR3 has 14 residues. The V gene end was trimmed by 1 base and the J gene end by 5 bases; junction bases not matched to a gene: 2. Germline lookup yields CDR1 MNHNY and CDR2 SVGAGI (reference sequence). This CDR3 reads CASSYWDSNNEQFF. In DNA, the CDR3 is TGTGCCAGCAGTTACTGGGACAGCAACAATGAGCAGTTCTTC.

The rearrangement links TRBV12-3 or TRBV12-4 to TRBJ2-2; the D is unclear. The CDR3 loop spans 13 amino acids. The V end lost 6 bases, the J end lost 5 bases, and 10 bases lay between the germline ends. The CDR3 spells CASSPHGTGELFF. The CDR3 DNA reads TGTGCCAGCAGCCCCCATGGGACCGGGGAGCTGTTTTTT.

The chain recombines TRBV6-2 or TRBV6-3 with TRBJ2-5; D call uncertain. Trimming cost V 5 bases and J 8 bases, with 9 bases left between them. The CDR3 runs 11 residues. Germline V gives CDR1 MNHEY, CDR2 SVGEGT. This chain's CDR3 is CASSPWETQYF. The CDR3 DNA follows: TGTGCCAGCAGTCCCTGGGAAACCCAGTACTTC.

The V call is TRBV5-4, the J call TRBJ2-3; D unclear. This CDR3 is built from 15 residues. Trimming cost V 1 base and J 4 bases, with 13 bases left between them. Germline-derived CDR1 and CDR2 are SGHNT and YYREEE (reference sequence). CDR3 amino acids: CASSLIGFEADTQYF. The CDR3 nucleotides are TGTGCCAGCAGCTTGATTGGTTTTGAGGCAGATACGCAGTATTTT. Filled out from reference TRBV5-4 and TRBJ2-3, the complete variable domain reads ETGVTQSPTHLIKTRGQQVTLRCSSQSGHNTVSWYQQALGQGPQFIFQYYREEENGRGNFPPRFSGLQFPNYSSELNVNALELDDSALYLCASSLIGFEADTQYFGPGTRLTVL.

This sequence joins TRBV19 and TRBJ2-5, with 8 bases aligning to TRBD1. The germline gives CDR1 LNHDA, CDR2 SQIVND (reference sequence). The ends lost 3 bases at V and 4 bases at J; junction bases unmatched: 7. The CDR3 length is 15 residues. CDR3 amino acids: CASSMVGQGIETQYF. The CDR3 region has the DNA TGTGCCAGTAGTATGGTCGGACAGGGTATAGAGACCCAGTACTTC.

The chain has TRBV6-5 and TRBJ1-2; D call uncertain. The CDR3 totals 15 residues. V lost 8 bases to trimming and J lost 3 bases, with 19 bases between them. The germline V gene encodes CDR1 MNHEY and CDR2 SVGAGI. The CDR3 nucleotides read TGTGCCAGCTTCCCCGGCAGCTCGAGAGACTATGGCTACACCTTC. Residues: CASFPGSSRDYGYTF.

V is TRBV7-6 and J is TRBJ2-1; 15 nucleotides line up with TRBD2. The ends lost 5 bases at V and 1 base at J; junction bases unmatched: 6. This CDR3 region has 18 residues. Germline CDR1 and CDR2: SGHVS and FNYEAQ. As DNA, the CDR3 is TGTGCCAGCAGCCCCGGGACTAGCGGGAGGTATTCCTACAATGAGCAGTTCTTC. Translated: CASSPGTSGRYSYNEQFF.

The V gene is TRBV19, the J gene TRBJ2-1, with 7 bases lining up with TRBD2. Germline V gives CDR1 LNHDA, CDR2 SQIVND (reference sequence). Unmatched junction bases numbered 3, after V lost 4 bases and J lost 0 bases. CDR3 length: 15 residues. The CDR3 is CASSRRGSSYNEQFF. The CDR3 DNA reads TGTGCCAGTAGTAGGCGGGGGAGCTCCTACAATGAGCAGTTCTTC.

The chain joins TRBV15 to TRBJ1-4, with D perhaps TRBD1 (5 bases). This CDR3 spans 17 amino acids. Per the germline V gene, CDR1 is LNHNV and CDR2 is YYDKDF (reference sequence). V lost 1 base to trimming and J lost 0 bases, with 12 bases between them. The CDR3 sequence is CATSRVPGSATNEKLFF. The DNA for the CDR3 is TGTGCCACCAGCAGAGTACCAGGGTCTGCAACTAATGAAAAACTGTTTTTT.

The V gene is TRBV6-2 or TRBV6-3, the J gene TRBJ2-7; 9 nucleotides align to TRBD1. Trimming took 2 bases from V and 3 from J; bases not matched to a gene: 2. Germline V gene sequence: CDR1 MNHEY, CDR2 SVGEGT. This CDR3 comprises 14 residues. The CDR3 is CASSYRDRVYEQYF. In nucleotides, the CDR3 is TGTGCCAGCAGTTACAGGGACAGGGTCTACGAGCAGTACTTC.

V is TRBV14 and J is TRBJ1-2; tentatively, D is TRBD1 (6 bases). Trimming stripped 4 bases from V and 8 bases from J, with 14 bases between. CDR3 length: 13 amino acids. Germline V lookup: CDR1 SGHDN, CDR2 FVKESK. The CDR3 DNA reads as TGTGCCAGCAGCCTACAGGGATTGATCGGCTACACCTTC. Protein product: CASSLQGLIGYTF.

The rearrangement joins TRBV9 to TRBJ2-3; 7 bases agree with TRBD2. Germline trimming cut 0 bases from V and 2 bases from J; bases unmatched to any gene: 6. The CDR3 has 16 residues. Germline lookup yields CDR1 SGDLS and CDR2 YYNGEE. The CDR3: CASSVGSGALTDTQYF. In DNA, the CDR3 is TGTGCCAGCAGCGTAGGGAGCGGGGCCCTCACAGATACGCAGTATTTT.